This T cell receptor (beta chain) was sequenced during a study of cytotoxic CD8 clonotypes in ibrutinib-treated CLL. For the study at large: Responses: roughly 25 partial, 2 complete; after median about 70 months, about 15 stayed remitted, about twelve progressed.

Assay used: immunoSEQ multiplex PCR; TCRdb lists only in-frame clones, some missing. The sample has around 92,000 clones, 75% to 80% seen once. The source of this sequence is a human donor with chronic lymphocytic leukemia. The sequenced sample was PBMCs, obtained after 24 months of ibrutinib treatment.

CDR3 coding DNA: TGCGCCAGCAGTCAACACCGGGACGGATACAATGAGCAGTTCTTC. Protein: CASSQHRDGYNEQFF. This sequence joins TRBV23-1 and TRBJ2-1; tentatively, D is TRBD1 or TRBD2 (5 bases each). TRBV23-1 is recorded as an ORF, its role being uncertain. V was pared by 2 bases and J by 4 bases, with 12 bases between. This CDR3 contains 15 residues.